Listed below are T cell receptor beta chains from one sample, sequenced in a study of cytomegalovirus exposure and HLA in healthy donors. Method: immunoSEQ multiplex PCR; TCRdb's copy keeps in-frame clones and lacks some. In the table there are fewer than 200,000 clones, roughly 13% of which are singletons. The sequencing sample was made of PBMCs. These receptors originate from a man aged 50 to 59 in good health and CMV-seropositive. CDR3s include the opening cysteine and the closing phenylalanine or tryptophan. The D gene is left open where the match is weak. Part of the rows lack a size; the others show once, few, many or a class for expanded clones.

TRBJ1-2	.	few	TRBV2	TGTGCCAGCAGTGAATCGAACCCAGAGGGTGGCTACACCTTC	CASSESNPEGGYTF
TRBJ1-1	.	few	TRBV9	TGTGCCAGCAGCGCCGAGGTCGCCGCTGAAGCTTTCTTT	CASSAEVAAEAFF
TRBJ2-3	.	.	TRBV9	TGTGCCAGCAGCTCCGGACTTTACACAGATACGCAGTATTTT	CASSSGLYTDTQYF
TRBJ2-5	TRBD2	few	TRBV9	TGTGCCAGCAGCGAGCCTCGGGGGGGGCTAGAGACCCAGTACTTC	CASSEPRGGLETQYF
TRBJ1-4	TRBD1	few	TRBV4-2	TGTGCCAGCAGCCAAGATCCACAGGGGGATGAAAAACTGTTTTTT	CASSQDPQGDEKLFF
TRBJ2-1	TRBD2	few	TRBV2	TGTGCCAGCCGCCTGGTTGGTGGGATTAGCGGGGGGGCCGTCAATGAGCAGTTCTTC	CASRLVGGISGGAVNEQFF
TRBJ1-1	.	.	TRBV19	TGTGCCAGTAGTATCCCGACAGGTGTATGGGTTGAAGCTTTCTTT	CASSIPTGVWVEAFF
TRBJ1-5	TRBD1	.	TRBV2	TGTGCCAGCAGTGAAGGGACAGGGGTAGGCAATCAGCCCCAGCATTTT	CASSEGTGVGNQPQHF
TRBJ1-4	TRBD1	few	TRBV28	TGTGCCAGCAGGGTTTTGGGACAGGCTAATGAAAAACTGTTTTTT	CASRVLGQANEKLFF
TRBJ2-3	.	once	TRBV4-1	TGCGCCAGCCGAATGCAGGGCACCGATACGCAGTATTTT	CASRMQGTDTQYF
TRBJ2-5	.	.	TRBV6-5	TGTGCCAGCAGTTCACCGGCAGGGTTGGAGACCCAGTACTTC	CASSSPAGLETQYF
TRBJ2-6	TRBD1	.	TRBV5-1	TGCGCCAGCAGCCCGGGACAGGGGATGGGGGCCAACGTCCTGACTTTC	CASSPGQGMGANVLTF
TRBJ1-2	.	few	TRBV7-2	TGTGCCAGCAGCCCCCCGAGTCCGGGCTACACCTTC	CASSPPSPGYTF